The clone carrying this T cell receptor beta chain was picked up many times. Its antigen is not identified. The record originates from a study of prognosis after radiotherapy for stage I lung cancer. None of the patients had undergone chemotherapy or radiotherapy beforehand or had any other malignancy, and each showed node-negative status on CT and PET/CT. Each of two time points yielded about 6 milliliters of peripheral venous blood. The genomic DNA TCR beta CDR3 region underwent two rounds of multiplex PCR. It was primers specific to each TRBV and TRBJ gene that first-round PCR used. TCRdb used MiXCR to reprocess the multiplex PCR reads, holding one entry per CDR3 protein. The data hold around 30,000 distinct CDR3 sequences, with about a third observed a single time. Study observations and caveats: In the expanded TCR clones, tumor specificity was not determined. After stereotactic body radiation therapy, unique TCR clone counts dropped from a median of around 9,500 to 6,500.

V was trimmed by 5 bases and J by 9 bases, leaving 20 bases between them. This CDR3 has 15 amino acids. The V gene's germline CDR1 is MNHEY and CDR2 SMNVEV (reference sequence). The chain uses TRBV27 and TRBJ2-1; possible D gene TRBD2, 7 bases. The sequence was obtained from a donor older than 45 with non-small cell lung cancer. Here the sequenced sample was PBMCs, taken before or after stereotactic body radiation therapy (not recorded which). The CDR3 sequence: CASSLWGGRVVEQFF. The CDR3 nucleotides read TGTGCCAGCAGTCTCTGGGGGGGCAGGGTGGTTGAGCAGTTCTTC.